The sample holds a few counts of the clone carrying this TCR beta chain. Its antigen is currently unknown. A second PCR, run for about 7 to 11 cycles, used a sample-barcoded 5' primer plus a J-beta primer mix. Using its own MiXCR run on the 5' RACE reads, TCRdb lists one record per CDR3 protein. The sample holds about 1,500,000 distinct CDR3 sequences, about 40% seen once. This specimen belongs to a study of blood T cells in healthy people across ages. Study-wide results and limits: TCR beta diversity per million T cells fell roughly linearly with age. The study regarded diversity estimates from one million T cells as underestimates.

From germline, CDR1 is SGHRS and CDR2 YFSETQ. V was pared by 0 bases and J by 3 bases, with 10 bases between. The CDR3 has 15 amino acids. The receptor's source is a woman between 18 and 30 years old in good health. The chain uses TRBV5-1 and TRBJ2-1; tentative D call: TRBD2 (6 bases). Sequencing was done on a sample of blood. CDR3 sequence reads: CASSLVGGNYNEQFF. In DNA form, the CDR3 reads TGCGCCAGCAGCTTGGTGGGCGGGAACTACAATGAGCAGTTCTTC.